This T cell receptor beta chain was identified during a study of cytomegalovirus exposure and HLA in healthy donors. Primers included in the PCR were 60 Vbeta and 13 Jbeta primers. TCRdb's copy holds only in-frame clones and misses some; the assay was immunoSEQ multiplex PCR. The sample has more than 85,000 clones. CDR1 and CDR2 from the germline V gene are SGHDT and YYEEEE. This CDR3 contains 15 residues. V trimming: 0 bases; J trimming: 4 bases; junction bases outside the gene matches: 5. Sequencing used PBMCs. The chain recombines TRBV5-6 with TRBJ2-5; TRBD1 aligns across 8 bases. The sequence derives from a girl aged 10 to 17 in good health and CMV-seropositive. The CDR3 sequence is CASSLGTGSGETQYF. CDR3 nucleotide sequence: TGTGCCAGCAGCTTGGGGACAGGGAGTGGAGAGACCCAGTACTTC.